This T cell receptor (beta chain) was identified in a study of blood T cell repertoires in COVID-19. Some clones are missing from TCRdb's copy, which holds only in-frame ones; the method was immunoSEQ multiplex PCR. The sample has roughly 150,000 clones; approximately 79% are singletons. The CDR3 length is 13 residues. Germline V gene data show CDR1 as PRHDT and CDR2 as FYEKMQ (reference sequence). Trimming took 5 bases from V and 6 from J, leaving 13 bases between them. The sample comprised peripheral blood. The chain joins TRBV13 to TRBJ1-1; D remains unclear. This receptor was obtained from a woman over 75 with acute or convalescent COVID-19. CDR3 sequence: CASSRVSVAEAFF. The CDR3, as DNA: TGTGCCAGCAGCCGGGTATCAGTCGCTGAAGCTTTCTTT.